The sequence of this TCR beta chain was determined in a study of long-term antiretroviral therapy in people with HIV. The study, taken as a whole, reports: Clonal expansions arising prior to ART prevailed in the repertoire at every time point.

This clone was counted once. What it recognizes is unknown. None of the participants with HIV were treated outside the United States. Held in samples before DNA extraction were roughly 0.95-11 million cryopreserved PBMC. CDR3 length equals 15 residues. J was trimmed by 6 bases and V by 6 bases; bases with no gene match: 12. CDR1 is SGHTA and CDR2 is FQGNSA in the germline V gene. Samples were assayed with immunoSEQ v3.0 at survey level. Sequencing aimed to cover about 40,000-50,000 T-cell genomes per sample. The method was immunoSEQ multiplex PCR; TCRdb's version includes in-frame clones alone and lacks a portion of them. The sample carries 20,000 to 30,000 clones, about 91% recorded once.

The receptor was isolated from a man aged 25-40 years with HIV. This sequence joins TRBV7-2 and TRBJ2-7; 9 positions match TRBD1. The starting material was unsorted PBMCs, obtained more than 4.3 years after starting antiretroviral therapy. The DNA of the CDR3 is TGTGCCAGCAGGATTACACCCGGGACAGGGTCCGAGCAGTACTTC. Translating gives CASRITPGTGSEQYF.